Below, 25 T cell receptor beta chains from the same sample are listed, as sequenced in a study of blood T cell repertoires in COVID-19 (TCRdb year 2020). The library was made by the immunoSEQ multiplex PCR assay. TCRdb's version of the immuneACCESS table is confined to in-frame rearrangements and falls short of the full clone set. An unresolved V gene accounts for under half of the shortfall where checked; the remainder is of unknown origin. The sample table shows some 130,000 clones, and about 86% are seen once. The top ten clones comprise 2.4% of the sample. Sequencing input: PBMCs or T cells enriched from blood (not recorded which). The receptors here all came from a man aged 35 to 55 with acute COVID-19.

The V gene is TRBV19, the J gene TRBJ2-2; a possible D gene is TRBD2 (6 bases). In germline, CDR1 is LNHDA, CDR2 SQIVND (reference sequence). This CDR3 has 14 amino acids. Trimming removed 8 bases from V and 6 bases from J, with 16 bases in between. CDR3 region: CASFARGTSGELFF. The CDR3 nucleotides are TGTGCCAGTTTTGCCCGGGGGACCTCCGGGGAGCTGTTTTTT.

This sequence joins TRBV6-5 and TRBJ1-2; maybe TRBD1 (5 bases). V was clipped by 5 bases and J by 7 bases, with 11 bases between them. Germline V gene lookup returns CDR1 MNHEY and CDR2 SVGAGI. There are 12 residues in the CDR3. DNA of the CDR3: TGTGCCAGCAGTCACCTAAGGGGTGGCTACACCTTC. This encodes CASSHLRGGYTF.

This rearrangement joins TRBV6-6 to TRBJ2-1; D may be TRBD1 (5 bases). The germline V gene encodes CDR1 MNHNY and CDR2 SVGAGI (reference sequence). V was cut by 0 bases and J by 8 bases, with 14 bases left in between. This CDR3 spans 15 amino acids. This chain's CDR3 is CASSYSNPRQYEQFF. The CDR3 coding sequence is TGTGCCAGCAGTTACTCTAATCCCCGACAGTATGAGCAGTTCTTC.

This chain uses TRBV5-1 with TRBJ1-3; the match to TRBD1 covers 8 bases. The CDR3 runs 14 residues. The ends lost 4 bases at V and 4 bases at J; junction bases unmatched: 4. In germline, CDR1 is SGHRS, CDR2 YFSETQ. DNA for the CDR3: TGCGCCAGCAGCCCTGGGACAGGCGGAAACACCATATATTTT. It translates to CASSPGTGGNTIYF.

This clone occurred once. The rearrangement links TRBV5-1 to TRBJ2-4; TRBD2 matches at 11 bases. Germline loops: CDR1 SGHRS, CDR2 YFSETQ. The ends lost 0 bases at V and 1 base at J; junction bases unmatched: 6. CDR3 length: 18 residues. The CDR3 sequence: CASSLAPTSGSAKNIQYF. The DNA for the CDR3 is TGCGCCAGCAGCTTGGCCCCAACTAGCGGGAGTGCCAAAAACATTCAGTACTTC.

V usage is TRBV24-1 and J usage is TRBJ2-2; 9 bases are shared with TRBD2. CDR1 and CDR2 from the germline V gene are KGHDR and SFDVKD. The V segment lost 12 bases and the J segment 5 bases; nucleotides outside the gene matches: 3. CDR3 length: 12 amino acids. CDR3: CAAGGQTGELFF. The CDR3 region has the DNA TGTGCCGCGGGGGGGCAAACCGGGGAGCTGTTTTTT.

The chain employs TRBV7-9 and TRBJ2-6; 9 bases are a match to TRBD1. Germline CDR1 reads SEHNR; CDR2 reads FQNEAQ (reference sequence). V lost 6 bases and J lost 2; bases outside the gene matches: 14. CDR3 length equals 19 residues. Written as DNA, the CDR3 is TGTGCCAGCAGACCAACTCGGGACAGGGTCCGTGCTGGGGCCAACGTCCTGACTTTC. Protein: CASRPTRDRVRAGANVLTF. Full variable domain (missing parts from reference TRBV7-9 and TRBJ2-6): DTGVSQNPRHKITKRGQNVTFRCDPISEHNRLYWYRQTLGQGPEFLTYFQNEAQLEKSRLLSDRFSAERPKGSFSTLEIQRTEQGDSAMYLCASRPTRDRVRAGANVLTFGAGSRLTVL.

The J gene is TRBJ1-4, the V gene TRBV6-5; no firm D call. The germline V gene has CDR1 MNHEY and CDR2 SVGAGI. The CDR3 length is 13 residues. With 4 bases removed from V and 13 bases from J, the gap between germline ends came to 16 bases. The CDR3 coding sequence is TGTGCCAGCAGTTCCCTTCCAGGCGATGCACTGTTTTTT. Translating it yields CASSSLPGDALFF.

The chain uses TRBV18 and TRBJ2-3, with 13 bases identical to TRBD2. The CDR3 is made up of 14 amino acids. CDR1 is KGHSH, CDR2 LQKENI, per germline. The J segment lost 6 bases and the V segment lost 3 bases, leaving 0 bases of the junction unmatched. This CDR3 reads CASSPTSGGDTQYF. In nucleotides, the CDR3 is TGTGCCAGCTCACCGACTAGCGGGGGGGATACGCAGTATTTT.

In its sample, this clone was seen once. V gene TRBV19 combines with J gene TRBJ2-1; 12 bases fit TRBD2. V gave up 4 bases and J gave up 5 bases; unmatched junction bases: 3. Germline V gene data show CDR1 as LNHDA and CDR2 as SQIVND (reference sequence). CDR3 length: 15 amino acids. This chain's CDR3 is CASSRLAGADNEQFF. The CDR3 DNA follows: TGTGCCAGTAGTAGACTAGCGGGAGCCGACAATGAGCAGTTCTTC.

The chain carries TRBV6-6 and TRBJ2-4, with D uncertain. CDR1 is MNHNY, CDR2 SVGAGI, per germline (reference sequence). This CDR3 contains 12 residues. V was clipped by 8 bases and J by 7 bases, with 12 bases between them. The CDR3 spells CASGQIRNIQYF. DNA of the CDR3: TGTGCCAGCGGGCAGATTCGGAACATTCAGTACTTC.

In its sample, this clone was seen a few times. This chain connects TRBV3-1 (or the pseudogene TRBV3-2) to TRBJ2-5; D might be TRBD2 (5 bases). The ends were cut back, 4 bases at V and 6 bases at J, with 18 bases in the middle. This CDR3 comprises 15 residues. Germline-derived CDR1 and CDR2 are LGHDT and YNNKEL (reference sequence). CDR3 sequence reads: CASSPPFGIAKTQYF. In DNA, the CDR3 is TGTGCCAGCAGCCCCCCATTCGGGATCGCGAAGACCCAGTACTTC.

The genes are TRBV6-6 and TRBJ1-6; the D gene is possibly TRBD1 (6 bases). Deletions cut 7 bases from V and 7 bases from J, with 14 bases between. The CDR3 consists of 14 residues. Germline V lookup: CDR1 MNHNY, CDR2 SVGAGI (reference sequence). CDR3 sequence (DNA): TGTGCCAGCACCCAAAGGGGGAACAATTCACCCCTCCACTTT. Protein product: CASTQRGNNSPLHF.

The CDR3 DNA reads TGTGCCGCCCAGGGCGGGAGAGGAGAGACCCAGTACTTC. Protein sequence: CAAQGGRGETQYF. The rearrangement links TRBV28 to TRBJ2-5; TRBD2 matches at 7 bases. This CDR3 is 13 amino acids long. The V and J ends lost 11 bases and 4 bases, in that order; junction bases with no gene match: 10. Per germline, CDR1 MDHEN and CDR2 SYDVKM.

V usage is TRBV30 and J usage is TRBJ2-2; TRBD2 agrees at 7 bases. J gave up 7 bases and V 4 bases, and 9 bases lay outside the gene matches. The CDR3 runs to 14 residues. Germline CDR1 GTSNPN, CDR2 SVGIG (reference sequence). The CDR3 DNA sequence: TGTGCCTGGATCGGGGAGGGAAGTAACGGGGAGCTGTTTTTT. This gives the protein CAWIGEGSNGELFF.

This clone was recorded once. The V call is TRBV6-5, the J call TRBJ2-7; possible D gene TRBD1, 5 bases. CDR1 and CDR2 from the germline V gene are MNHEY and SVGAGI. V lost 6 bases to trimming and J lost 5 bases, with 20 bases between them. The CDR3 length is 15 residues. For the CDR3, the DNA is TGTGCCAGCAGGGCCCCCTCCGAAGGGGCCAACGAGCAGTACTTC. Protein: CASRAPSEGANEQYF.

This clone turned up a few times. This chain joins TRBV28 and TRBJ2-3; 7 bases are a match to TRBD1. CDR1 and CDR2 (germline): MDHEN, SYDVKM. This CDR3 contains 16 residues. Trimming took 5 bases from V and 9 from J; bases not matched to a gene: 17. In nucleotides, the CDR3 is TGTGCCAGCAGTCCGAACGAGGGGCGACAGGGATTAACGCAGTATTTT. Its translation: CASSPNEGRQGLTQYF.

The chain joins TRBV6-5 to TRBJ1-2; perhaps TRBD1 as D (6 bases). Looked up from germline, CDR1 is MNHEY and CDR2 is SVGAGI. This CDR3 comprises 15 residues. V was clipped by 2 bases and J by 5 bases, with 15 bases between them. CDR3 region: CASSYKTGRMYGYTF. CDR3 in DNA: TGTGCCAGCAGTTACAAAACAGGGCGAATGTATGGCTACACCTTC.

CDR3: CASSFQTSRSIQETQYF. The CDR3 DNA sequence: TGTGCCAGCAGCTTCCAGACTTCGCGGAGCATTCAAGAGACCCAGTACTTC. The chain combines TRBV7-6 with TRBJ2-5; D remains unclear. Trimming removed 3 bases from V and 2 bases from J, with 19 bases in between. Germline V gene sequence: CDR1 SGHVS, CDR2 FNYEAQ. This CDR3 spans 17 amino acids.

The J gene is TRBJ1-2, the V gene TRBV18; tentatively, D is TRBD1 (5 bases). This CDR3 spans 15 amino acids. Trimming took off 1 base at V and 3 bases at J, with 12 bases between the two ends. The germline V gene has CDR1 KGHSH and CDR2 LQKENI. The CDR3 spells CASSPLQGPDYGYTF. The CDR3, as DNA: TGTGCCAGCTCACCACTCCAGGGTCCGGACTATGGCTACACCTTC.

The chain is built from TRBV7-2 and TRBJ1-4, with 7 nucleotides matching TRBD1. V dropped 1 base and J dropped 7; count of bases not matched to a gene: 6. CDR3 length equals 15 residues. Germline CDR1 and CDR2: SGHTA and FQGNSA. The CDR3 region has the DNA TGTGCCAGCAGCTTAGTAGGGGGCTTAGGTGAAAAACTGTTTTTT. Translated, it gives CASSLVGGLGEKLFF.

The genes are TRBV24-1 and TRBJ1-3; no firm D call. Germline lookup yields CDR1 KGHDR and CDR2 SFDVKD. The CDR3 consists of 13 residues. The CDR3 loop is CATQEFSGNTIYF. As DNA, the CDR3 is TGTGCTACTCAAGAATTCTCTGGAAACACCATATATTTT.

The chain couples TRBV6-2 or TRBV6-3 to TRBJ1-2; D gene unclear. V was shortened by 6 bases and J by 0 bases, with 14 bases between the two germline ends. The CDR3 spans 15 residues. Germline V gene data show CDR1 as MNHEY and CDR2 as SVGEGT. The CDR3 spells CASSRPSNANYGYTF. CDR3 coding DNA: TGTGCCAGCAGCCGTCCTAGCAATGCTAACTATGGCTACACCTTC.

The chain uses TRBV9 and TRBJ2-7, with D unresolved. V lost 0 bases and J 4 bases, leaving 8 bases between the germline ends. Germline V CDR1 and CDR2: SGDLS, YYNGEE. The CDR3 is 13 residues long. Here the CDR3 reads CASSVGLLYEQYF. CDR3 nucleotides: TGTGCCAGCAGCGTAGGACTCCTATACGAGCAGTACTTC.

The CDR3 is CASSPRGQGASGSYNEQFF. The CDR3 coding sequence is TGTGCCAGCTCCCCTAGGGGACAGGGGGCTTCTGGCTCCTACAATGAGCAGTTCTTC. The J gene is TRBJ2-1, the V gene TRBV18, with TRBD1 matching over 12 bases. CDR1 and CDR2 from the germline V gene are KGHSH and LQKENI. This CDR3 is built from 19 residues. After removal of 6 bases from V and 0 bases from J, the junction contained 12 bases not matched to a gene.